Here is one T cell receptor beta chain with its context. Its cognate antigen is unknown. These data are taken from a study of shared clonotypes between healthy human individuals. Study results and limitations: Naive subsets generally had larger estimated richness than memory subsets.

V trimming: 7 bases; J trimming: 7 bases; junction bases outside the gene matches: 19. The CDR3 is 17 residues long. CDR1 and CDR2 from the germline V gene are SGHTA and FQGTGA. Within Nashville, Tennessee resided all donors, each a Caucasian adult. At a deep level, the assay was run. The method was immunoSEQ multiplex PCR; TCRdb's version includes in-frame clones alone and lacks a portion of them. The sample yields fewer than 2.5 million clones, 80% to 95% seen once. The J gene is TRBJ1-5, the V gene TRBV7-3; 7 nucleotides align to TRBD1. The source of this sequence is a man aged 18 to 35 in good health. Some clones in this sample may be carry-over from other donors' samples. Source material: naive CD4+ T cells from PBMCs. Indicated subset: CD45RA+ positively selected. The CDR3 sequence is CASNRNPGQRHFQPQHF. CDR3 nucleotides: TGTGCCAGCAACAGGAATCCGGGACAGAGGCACTTCCAGCCCCAGCATTTT.